This T cell receptor beta chain was sequenced in a study of early T cells in non-severe SARS-CoV-2 infection. The wider study: Sequenced bulk RNA came from whole blood that was unsorted, and chains were unpaired. Study-wide results and limits: Anti-spike CD8 specificities were favored by VDJdb matching, whose results missed private and CD4 specificities.

This clonotype has a handful of counts. The target antigen is unknown. Deletions cut 5 bases from V and 9 bases from J, with 17 bases between. The CDR3 runs 14 residues. Germline values: CDR1 SGHTA, CDR2 FQGNSA. Unique molecular identifiers were attached to individual cDNA molecules. MiXCR, applied by TCRdb to the 5' RACE reads, yields one record per CDR3 protein. The repertoire holds roughly 34,000 distinct CDR3 sequences, with around 7% as singletons. This TCR was sampled from an adult who was a healthcare worker with PCR-confirmed SARS-CoV-2 infection or an uninfected control (not recorded which). Here the sequenced sample was whole blood, taken at baseline. The chain recombines TRBV7-2 with TRBJ2-4; D remains ambiguous. The DNA of the CDR3 is TGTGCCAGCAGCACCGGACCAGCCTTAAGCATTCAGTACTTC. Protein product: CASSTGPALSIQYF.